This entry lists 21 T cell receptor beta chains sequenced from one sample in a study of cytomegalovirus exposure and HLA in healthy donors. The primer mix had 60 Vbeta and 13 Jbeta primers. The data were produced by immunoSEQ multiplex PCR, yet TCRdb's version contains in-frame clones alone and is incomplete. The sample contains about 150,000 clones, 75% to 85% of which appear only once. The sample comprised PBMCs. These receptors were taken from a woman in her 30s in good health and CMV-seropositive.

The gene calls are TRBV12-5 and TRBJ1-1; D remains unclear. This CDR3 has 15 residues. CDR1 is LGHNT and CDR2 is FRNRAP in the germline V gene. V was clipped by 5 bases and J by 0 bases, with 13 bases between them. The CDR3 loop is CASGPGVSLNTEAFF. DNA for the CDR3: TGTGCTAGTGGTCCCGGGGTCTCTTTGAACACTGAAGCTTTCTTT.

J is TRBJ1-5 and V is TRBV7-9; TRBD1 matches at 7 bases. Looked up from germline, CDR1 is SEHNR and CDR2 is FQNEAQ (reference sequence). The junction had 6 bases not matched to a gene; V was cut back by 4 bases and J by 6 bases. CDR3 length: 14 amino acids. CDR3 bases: TGTGCCAGCAGCTCACAGGGGACGGCTCAGCCCCAGCATTTT. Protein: CASSSQGTAQPQHF.

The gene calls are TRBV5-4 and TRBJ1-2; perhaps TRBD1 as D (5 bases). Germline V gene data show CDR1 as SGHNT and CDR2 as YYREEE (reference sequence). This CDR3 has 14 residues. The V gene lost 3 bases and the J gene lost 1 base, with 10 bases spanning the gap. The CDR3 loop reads CASSWGLDNYGYTF. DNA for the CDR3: TGTGCCAGCAGCTGGGGACTGGATAACTATGGCTACACCTTC.

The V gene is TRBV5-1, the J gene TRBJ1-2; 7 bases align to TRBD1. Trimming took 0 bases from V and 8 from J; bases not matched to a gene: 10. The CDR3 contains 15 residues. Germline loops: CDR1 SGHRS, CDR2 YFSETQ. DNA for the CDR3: TGCGCCAGCAGCTTGGAGGGGGACAGCTCCAGAGGCTACACCTTC. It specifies CASSLEGDSSRGYTF.

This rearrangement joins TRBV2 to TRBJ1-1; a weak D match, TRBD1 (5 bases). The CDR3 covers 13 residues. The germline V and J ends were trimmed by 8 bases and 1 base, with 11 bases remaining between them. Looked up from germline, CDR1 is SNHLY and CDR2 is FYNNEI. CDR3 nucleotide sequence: TGTGCCAGCCCGGGACTCACGAACACTGAAGCTTTCTTT. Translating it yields CASPGLTNTEAFF.

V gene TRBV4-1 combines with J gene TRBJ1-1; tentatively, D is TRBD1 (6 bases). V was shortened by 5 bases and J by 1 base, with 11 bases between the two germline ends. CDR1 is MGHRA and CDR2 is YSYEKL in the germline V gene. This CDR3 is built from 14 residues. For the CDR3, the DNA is TGCGCCAGCAGCGCCGGCAGGGGGAACACTGAAGCTTTCTTT. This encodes CASSAGRGNTEAFF.

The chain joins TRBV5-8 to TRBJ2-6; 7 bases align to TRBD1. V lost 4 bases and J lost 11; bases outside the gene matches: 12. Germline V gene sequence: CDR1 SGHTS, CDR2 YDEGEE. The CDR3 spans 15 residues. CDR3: CASSRARTGKYVLTF. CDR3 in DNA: TGTGCCAGCAGCCGAGCCCGGACAGGCAAATACGTCCTGACTTTC.

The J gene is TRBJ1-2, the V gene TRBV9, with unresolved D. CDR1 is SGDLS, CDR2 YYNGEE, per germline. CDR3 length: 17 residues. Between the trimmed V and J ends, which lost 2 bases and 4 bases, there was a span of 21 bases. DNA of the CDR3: TGTGCCAGCAGCGTGACAATGGGGAGTGGTGTTGGCTATGGCTACACCTTC. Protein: CASSVTMGSGVGYGYTF.

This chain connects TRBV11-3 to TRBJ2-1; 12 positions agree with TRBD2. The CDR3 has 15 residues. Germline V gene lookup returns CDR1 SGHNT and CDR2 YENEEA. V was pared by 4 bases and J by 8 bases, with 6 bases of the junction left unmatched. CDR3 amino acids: CASSSPTSGSYEQFF. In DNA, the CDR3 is TGTGCCAGCAGCTCCCCGACTAGCGGGAGCTATGAGCAGTTCTTC.

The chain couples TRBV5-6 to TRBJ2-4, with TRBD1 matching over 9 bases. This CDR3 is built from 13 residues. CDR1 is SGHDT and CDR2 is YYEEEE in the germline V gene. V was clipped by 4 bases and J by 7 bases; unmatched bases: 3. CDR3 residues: CASSLGQGNIQYF. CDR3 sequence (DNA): TGTGCCAGCAGCCTCGGACAGGGGAACATTCAGTACTTC.

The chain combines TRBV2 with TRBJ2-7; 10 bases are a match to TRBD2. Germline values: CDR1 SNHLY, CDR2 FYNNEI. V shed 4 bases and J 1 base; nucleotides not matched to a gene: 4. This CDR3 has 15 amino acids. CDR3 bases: TGTGCCAGCAGTGGGGGACTAGCGTGGTCCTACGAGCAGTACTTC. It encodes CASSGGLAWSYEQYF. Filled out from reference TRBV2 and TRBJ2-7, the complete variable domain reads EPEVTQTPSHQVTQMGQEVILRCVPISNHLYFYWYRQILGQKVEFLVSFYNNEISEKSEIFDDQFSVERPDGSNFTLKIRSTKLEDSAMYFCASSGGLAWSYEQYFGPGTRLTVT.

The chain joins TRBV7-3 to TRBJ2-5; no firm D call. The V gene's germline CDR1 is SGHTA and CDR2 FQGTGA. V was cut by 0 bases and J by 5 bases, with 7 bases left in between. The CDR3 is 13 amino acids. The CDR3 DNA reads TGTGCCAGCAGCTTAACACTTGTGGAGACCCAGTACTTC. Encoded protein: CASSLTLVETQYF. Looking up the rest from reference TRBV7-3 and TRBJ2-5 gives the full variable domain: GAGVSQTPSNKVTEKGKYVELRCDPISGHTALYWYRQSLGQGPEFLIYFQGTGAADDSGLPNDRFFAVRPEGSVSTLKIQRTERGDSAVYLCASSLTLVETQYFGPGTRLLVL.

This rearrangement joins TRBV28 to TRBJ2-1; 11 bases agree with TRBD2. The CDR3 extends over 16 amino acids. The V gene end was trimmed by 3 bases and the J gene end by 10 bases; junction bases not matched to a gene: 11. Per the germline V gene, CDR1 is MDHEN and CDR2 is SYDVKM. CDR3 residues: CASSFPSGLAAGEQFF. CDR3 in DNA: TGTGCCAGCAGTTTCCCTTCGGGACTAGCGGCGGGCGAGCAGTTCTTC.

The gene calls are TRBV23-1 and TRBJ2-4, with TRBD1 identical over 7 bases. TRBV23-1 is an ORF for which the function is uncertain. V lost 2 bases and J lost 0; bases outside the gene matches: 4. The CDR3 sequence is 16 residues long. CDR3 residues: CASSQGQEIAKNIQYF. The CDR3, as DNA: TGCGCCAGCAGTCAAGGACAGGAGATAGCCAAAAACATTCAGTACTTC.

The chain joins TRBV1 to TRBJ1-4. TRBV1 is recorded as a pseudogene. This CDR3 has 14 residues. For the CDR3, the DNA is TGCACCTGCCGGGATCATGCAACTAATGAAAAACTGTTTTTT. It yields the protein CTCRDHATNEKLFF.

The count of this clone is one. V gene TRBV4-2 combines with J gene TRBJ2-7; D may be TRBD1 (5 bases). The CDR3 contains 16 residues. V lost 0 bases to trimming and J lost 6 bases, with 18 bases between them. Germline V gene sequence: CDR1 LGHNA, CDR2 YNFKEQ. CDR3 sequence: CASSQDVGPNQGEQYF. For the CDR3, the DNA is TGTGCCAGCAGCCAAGATGTTGGGCCTAATCAGGGCGAGCAGTACTTC.

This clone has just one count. This CDR3 reads CASSSGQTEAFF. The DNA for the CDR3 is TGTGCCAGCAGCTCCGGACAGACTGAAGCTTTCTTT. The chain uses TRBV7-9 and TRBJ1-1; the D gene is possibly TRBD1 (6 bases). CDR3 length: 12 amino acids. V was clipped by 4 bases and J by 5 bases, with 8 bases between them. Germline-derived CDR1 and CDR2 are SEHNR and FQNEAQ (reference sequence).

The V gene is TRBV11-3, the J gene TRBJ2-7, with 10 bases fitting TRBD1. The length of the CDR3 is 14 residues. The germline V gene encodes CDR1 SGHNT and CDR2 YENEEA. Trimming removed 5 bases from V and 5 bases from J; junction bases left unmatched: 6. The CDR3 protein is CASSGQGGNNEQYF. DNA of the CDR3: TGTGCCAGCAGCGGACAGGGGGGTAACAACGAGCAGTACTTC.

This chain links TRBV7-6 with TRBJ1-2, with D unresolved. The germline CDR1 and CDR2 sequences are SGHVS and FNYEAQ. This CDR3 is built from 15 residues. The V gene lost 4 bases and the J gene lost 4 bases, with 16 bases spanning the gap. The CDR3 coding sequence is TGTGCCAGCAGCTCTGAGACGGGGAATGGCTATGGCTACACCTTC. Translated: CASSSETGNGYGYTF.

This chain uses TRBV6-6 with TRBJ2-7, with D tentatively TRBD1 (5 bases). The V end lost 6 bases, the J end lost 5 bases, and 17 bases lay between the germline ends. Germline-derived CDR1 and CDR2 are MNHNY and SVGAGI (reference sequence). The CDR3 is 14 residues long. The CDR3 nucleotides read TGTGCCAGCAGCCATGACCAGGGTCGACACGAGCAGTACTTC. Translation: CASSHDQGRHEQYF.

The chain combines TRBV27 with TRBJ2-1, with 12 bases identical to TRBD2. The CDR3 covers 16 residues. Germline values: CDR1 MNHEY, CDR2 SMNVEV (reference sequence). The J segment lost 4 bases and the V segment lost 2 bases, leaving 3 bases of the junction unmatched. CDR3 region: CASSLGLAGSYNEQFF. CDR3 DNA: TGTGCCAGCAGTTTAGGACTAGCGGGATCTTACAATGAGCAGTTCTTC.